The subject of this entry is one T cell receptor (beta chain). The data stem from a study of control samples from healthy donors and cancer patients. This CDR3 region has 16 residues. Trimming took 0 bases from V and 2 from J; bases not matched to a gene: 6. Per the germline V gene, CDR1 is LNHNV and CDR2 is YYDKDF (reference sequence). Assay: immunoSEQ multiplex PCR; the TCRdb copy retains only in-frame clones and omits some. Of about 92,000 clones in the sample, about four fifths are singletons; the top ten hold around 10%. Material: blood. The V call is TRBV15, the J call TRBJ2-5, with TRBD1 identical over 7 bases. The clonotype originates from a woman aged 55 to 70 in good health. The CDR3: CATSRDPQTGQETQYF. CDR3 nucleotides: TGTGCCACCAGCAGAGATCCCCAGACAGGGCAAGAGACCCAGTACTTC.